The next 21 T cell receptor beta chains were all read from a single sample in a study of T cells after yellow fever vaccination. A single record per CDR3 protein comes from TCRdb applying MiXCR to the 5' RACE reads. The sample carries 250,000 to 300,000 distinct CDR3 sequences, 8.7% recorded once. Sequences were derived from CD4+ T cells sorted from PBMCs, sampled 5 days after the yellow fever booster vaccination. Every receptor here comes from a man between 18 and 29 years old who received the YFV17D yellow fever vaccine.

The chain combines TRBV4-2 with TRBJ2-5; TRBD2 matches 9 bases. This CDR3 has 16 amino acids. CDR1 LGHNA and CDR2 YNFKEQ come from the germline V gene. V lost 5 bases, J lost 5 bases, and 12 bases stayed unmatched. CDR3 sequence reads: CASSKGERGDPETQYF. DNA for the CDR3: TGTGCCAGCAGCAAAGGCGAGCGGGGGGATCCGGAGACCCAGTACTTC.

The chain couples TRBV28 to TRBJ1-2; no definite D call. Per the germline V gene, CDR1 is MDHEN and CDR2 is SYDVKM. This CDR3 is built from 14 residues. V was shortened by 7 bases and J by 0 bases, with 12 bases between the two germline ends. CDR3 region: CASTLTTANYGYTF. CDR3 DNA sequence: TGTGCCAGCACCCTGACAACCGCTAACTATGGCTACACCTTC.

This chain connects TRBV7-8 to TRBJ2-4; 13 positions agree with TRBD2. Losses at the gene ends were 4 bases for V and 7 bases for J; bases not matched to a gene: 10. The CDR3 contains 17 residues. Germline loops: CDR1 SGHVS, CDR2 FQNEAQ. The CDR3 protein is CASSSGTSGDWGNIQYF. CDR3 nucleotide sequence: TGTGCCAGCAGCTCCGGGACTAGCGGGGACTGGGGGAACATTCAGTACTTC.

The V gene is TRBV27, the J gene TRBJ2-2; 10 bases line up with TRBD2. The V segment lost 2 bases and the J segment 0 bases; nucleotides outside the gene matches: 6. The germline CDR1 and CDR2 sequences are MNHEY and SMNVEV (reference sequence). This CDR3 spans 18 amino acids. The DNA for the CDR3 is TGTGCCAGCAGTTTAAGGCTAGCGGGGGTTTCGAACACCGGGGAGCTGTTTTTT. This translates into CASSLRLAGVSNTGELFF.

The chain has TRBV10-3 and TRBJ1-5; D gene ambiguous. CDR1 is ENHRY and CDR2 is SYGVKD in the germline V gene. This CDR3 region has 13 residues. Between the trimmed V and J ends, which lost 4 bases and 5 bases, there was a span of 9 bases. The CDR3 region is CAISGERDQPQHF. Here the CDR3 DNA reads TGTGCCATCAGTGGGGAGCGAGATCAGCCCCAGCATTTT.

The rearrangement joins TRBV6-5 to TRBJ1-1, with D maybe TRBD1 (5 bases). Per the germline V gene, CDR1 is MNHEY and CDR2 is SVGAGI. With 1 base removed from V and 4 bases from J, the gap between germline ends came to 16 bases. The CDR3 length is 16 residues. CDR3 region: CASSYLGQGRATEAFF. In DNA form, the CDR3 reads TGTGCCAGCAGTTACTTGGGGCAGGGACGGGCCACTGAAGCTTTCTTT.

The CDR3 sequence is CASRLGGIAYEQYF. CDR3 DNA sequence: TGTGCCAGCCGACTTGGGGGGATCGCCTACGAGCAGTACTTC. The V gene is TRBV27, the J gene TRBJ2-7; TRBD2 might be the D (6 bases). Germline assignment: CDR1 MNHEY and CDR2 SMNVEV (reference sequence). The ends were cut back, 8 bases at V and 2 bases at J, with 16 bases in the middle. This CDR3 region has 14 residues.

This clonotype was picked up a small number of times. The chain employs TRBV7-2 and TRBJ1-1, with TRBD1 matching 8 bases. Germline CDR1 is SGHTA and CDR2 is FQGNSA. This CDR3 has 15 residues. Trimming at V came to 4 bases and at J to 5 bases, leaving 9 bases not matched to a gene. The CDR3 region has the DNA TGTGCCAGCAGCTCCTTTGGACAGGGACAGACTGAAGCTTTCTTT. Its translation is CASSSFGQGQTEAFF.

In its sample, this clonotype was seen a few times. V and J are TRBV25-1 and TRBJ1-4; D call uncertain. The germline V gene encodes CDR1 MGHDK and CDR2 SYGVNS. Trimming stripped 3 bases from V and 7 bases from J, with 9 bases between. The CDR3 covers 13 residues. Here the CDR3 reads CASSDPRGEKLFF. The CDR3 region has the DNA TGTGCCAGCAGTGACCCTCGAGGTGAAAAACTGTTTTTT.

In DNA form, the CDR3 reads TGTGCCAGCTCACCGCAAGGGGTGTTTGGAAACACCATATATTTT. Amino acid sequence: CASSPQGVFGNTIYF. This chain joins TRBV18 and TRBJ1-3; tentatively, D is TRBD1 (5 bases). V gave up 3 bases and J gave up 3 bases, with 12 bases separating them. CDR1 KGHSH and CDR2 LQKENI come from the germline V gene. The CDR3 totals 15 residues. Variable domain in full (rest from reference TRBV18 and TRBJ1-3): NAGVMQNPRHLVRRRGQEARLRCSPMKGHSHVYWYRQLPEEGLKFMVYLQKENIIDESGMPKERFSAEFPKEGPSILRIQQVVRGDSAAYFCASSPQGVFGNTIYFGEGSWLTVV.

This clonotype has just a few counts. The CDR3 protein is CASSDDQMETQYF. For the CDR3, the DNA is TGTGCCAGCAGTGACGACCAGATGGAGACCCAGTACTTC. The chain carries TRBV28 and TRBJ2-5, with unresolved D. The CDR3 contains 13 residues. The germline gives CDR1 MDHEN, CDR2 SYDVKM. V lost 5 bases and J 5 bases, leaving 12 bases between the germline ends.

The CDR3 region has the DNA TGTGCCAGCAGCTTAGTTCCAGCCGGTCAGCCCCAGCATTTT. Its translation: CASSLVPAGQPQHF. The V gene is TRBV7-2, the J gene TRBJ1-5; D is ambiguous. CDR3 length: 14 amino acids. The germline V gene encodes CDR1 SGHTA and CDR2 FQGNSA. V was clipped by 1 base and J by 6 bases, with 10 bases between them. Using reference TRBV7-2 and TRBJ1-5 for the parts outside the CDR3, the full variable domain is GAGVSQSPSNKVTEKGKDVELRCDPISGHTALYWYRQSLGQGLEFLIYFQGNSAPDKSGLPSDRFSAERTGGSVSTLTIQRTQQEDSAVYLCASSLVPAGQPQHFGDGTRLSIL.

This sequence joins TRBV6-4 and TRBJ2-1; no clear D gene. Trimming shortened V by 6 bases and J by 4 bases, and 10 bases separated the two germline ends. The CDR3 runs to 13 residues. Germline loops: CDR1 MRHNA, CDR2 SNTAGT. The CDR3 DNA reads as TGTGCCAGCAGCCAGACCCCATACAATGAGCAGTTCTTC. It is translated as CASSQTPYNEQFF.

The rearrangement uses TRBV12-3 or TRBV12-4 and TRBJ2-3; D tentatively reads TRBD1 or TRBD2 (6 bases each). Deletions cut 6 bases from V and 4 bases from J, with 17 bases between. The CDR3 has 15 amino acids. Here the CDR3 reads CASSLNGGGPDTQYF. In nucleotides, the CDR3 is TGTGCCAGCAGCCTTAACGGTGGGGGGCCAGATACGCAGTATTTT.

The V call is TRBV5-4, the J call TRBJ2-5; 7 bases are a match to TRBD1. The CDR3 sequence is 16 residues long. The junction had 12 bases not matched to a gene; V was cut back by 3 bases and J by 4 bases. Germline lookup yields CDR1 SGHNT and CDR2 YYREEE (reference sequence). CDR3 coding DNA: TGTGCCAGCAGCTCCGAAGAGGGGGCTGGACGAGAGACCCAGTACTTC. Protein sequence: CASSSEEGAGRETQYF.

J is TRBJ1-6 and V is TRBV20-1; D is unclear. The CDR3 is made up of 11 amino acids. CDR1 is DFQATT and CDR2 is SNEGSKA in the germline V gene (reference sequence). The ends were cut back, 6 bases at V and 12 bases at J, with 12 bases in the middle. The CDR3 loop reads CSATTLRPLHF. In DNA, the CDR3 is TGCAGTGCGACTACCCTTAGACCCCTCCACTTT.

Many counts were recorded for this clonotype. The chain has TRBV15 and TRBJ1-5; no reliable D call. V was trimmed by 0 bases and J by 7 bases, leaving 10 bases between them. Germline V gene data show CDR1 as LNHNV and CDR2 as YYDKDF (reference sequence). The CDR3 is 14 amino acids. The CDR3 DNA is TGTGCCACCAGCAGAGACCCGTCGGGACAGCCCCAGCATTTT. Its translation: CATSRDPSGQPQHF.

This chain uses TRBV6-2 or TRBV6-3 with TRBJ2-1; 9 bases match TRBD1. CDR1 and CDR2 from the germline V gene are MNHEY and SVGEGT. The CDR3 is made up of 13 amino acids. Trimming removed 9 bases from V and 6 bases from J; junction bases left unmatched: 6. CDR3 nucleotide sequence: TGTGCCAGTGGACAGGGGTCTATCAATGAGCAGTTCTTC. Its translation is CASGQGSINEQFF.

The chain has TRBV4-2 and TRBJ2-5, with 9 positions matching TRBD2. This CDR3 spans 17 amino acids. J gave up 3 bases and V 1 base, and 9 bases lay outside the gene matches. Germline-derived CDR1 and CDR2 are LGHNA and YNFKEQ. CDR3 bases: TGTGCCAGCAGCCAAGTGGGATTGGTAGCGGGGGAAGAGACCCAGTACTTC. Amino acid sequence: CASSQVGLVAGEETQYF.

The CDR3 coding sequence is TGTGCCAGCAGTTACATCGGGACAGCCAACACCGGGGAGCTGTTTTTT. Translation: CASSYIGTANTGELFF. This sequence joins TRBV6-5 and TRBJ2-2; 7 bases agree with TRBD1. Looked up from germline, CDR1 is MNHEY and CDR2 is SVGAGI. The CDR3 length is 16 residues. After removal of 2 bases from V and 2 bases from J, the junction contained 5 bases not matched to a gene.

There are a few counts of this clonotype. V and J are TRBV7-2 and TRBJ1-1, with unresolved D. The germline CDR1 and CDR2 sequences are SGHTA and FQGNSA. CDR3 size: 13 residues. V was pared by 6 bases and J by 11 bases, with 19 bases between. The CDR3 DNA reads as TGTGCCAGCAGACCCCGATACCGGGCTAAGGCTTTCTTT. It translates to CASRPRYRAKAFF.